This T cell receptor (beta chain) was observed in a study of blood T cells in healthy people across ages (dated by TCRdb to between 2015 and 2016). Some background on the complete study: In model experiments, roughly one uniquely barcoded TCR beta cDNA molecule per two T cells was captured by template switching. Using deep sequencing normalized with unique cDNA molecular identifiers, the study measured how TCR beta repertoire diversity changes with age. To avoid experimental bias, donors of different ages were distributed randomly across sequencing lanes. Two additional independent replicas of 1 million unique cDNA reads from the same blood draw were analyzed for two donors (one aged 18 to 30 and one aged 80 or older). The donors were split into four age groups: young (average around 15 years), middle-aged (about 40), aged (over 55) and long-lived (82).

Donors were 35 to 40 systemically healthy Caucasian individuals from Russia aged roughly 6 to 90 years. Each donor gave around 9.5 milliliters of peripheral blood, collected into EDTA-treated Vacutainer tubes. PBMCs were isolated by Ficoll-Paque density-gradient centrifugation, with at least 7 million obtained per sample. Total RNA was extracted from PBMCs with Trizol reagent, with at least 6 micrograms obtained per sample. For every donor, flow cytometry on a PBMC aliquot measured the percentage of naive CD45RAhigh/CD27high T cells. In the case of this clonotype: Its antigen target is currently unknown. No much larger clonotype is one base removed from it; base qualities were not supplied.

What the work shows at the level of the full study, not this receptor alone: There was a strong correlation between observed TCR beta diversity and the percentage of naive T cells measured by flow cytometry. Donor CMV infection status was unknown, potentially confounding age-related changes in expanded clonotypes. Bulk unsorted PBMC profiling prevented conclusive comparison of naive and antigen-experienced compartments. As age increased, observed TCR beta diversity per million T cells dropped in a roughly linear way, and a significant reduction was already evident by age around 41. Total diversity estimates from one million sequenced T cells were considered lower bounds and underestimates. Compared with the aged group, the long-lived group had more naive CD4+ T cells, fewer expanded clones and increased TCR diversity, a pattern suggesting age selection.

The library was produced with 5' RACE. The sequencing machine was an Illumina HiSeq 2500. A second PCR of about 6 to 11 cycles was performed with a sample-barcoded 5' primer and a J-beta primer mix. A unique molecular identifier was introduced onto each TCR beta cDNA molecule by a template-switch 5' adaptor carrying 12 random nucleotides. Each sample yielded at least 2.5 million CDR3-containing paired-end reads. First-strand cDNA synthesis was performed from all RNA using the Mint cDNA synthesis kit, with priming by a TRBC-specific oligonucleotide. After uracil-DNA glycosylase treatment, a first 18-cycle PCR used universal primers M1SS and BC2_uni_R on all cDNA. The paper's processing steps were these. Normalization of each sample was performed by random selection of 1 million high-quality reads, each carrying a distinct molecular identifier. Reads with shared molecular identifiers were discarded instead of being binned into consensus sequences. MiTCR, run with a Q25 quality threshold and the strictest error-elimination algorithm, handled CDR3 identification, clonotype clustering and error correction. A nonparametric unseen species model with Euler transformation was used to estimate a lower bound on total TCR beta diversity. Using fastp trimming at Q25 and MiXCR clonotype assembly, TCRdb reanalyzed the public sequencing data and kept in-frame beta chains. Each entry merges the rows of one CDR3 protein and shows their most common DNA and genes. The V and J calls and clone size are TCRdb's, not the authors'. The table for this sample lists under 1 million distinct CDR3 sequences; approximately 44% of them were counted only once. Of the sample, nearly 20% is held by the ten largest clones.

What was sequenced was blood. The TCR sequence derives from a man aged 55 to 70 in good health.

In nucleotides, the sequence is TGTGCCAGCAGCGAATACGCTTTGGGGGGGGCTGATACGCAGTATTTT. This gives the protein CASSEYALGGADTQYF. This chain is built from TRBV7-3 and TRBJ2-3, with a tentative D gene TRBD2 over 7 matching bases. Measured from the cysteine to the phenylalanine, the CDR3 is 16 residues long. Only the CDR3 DNA stays, 48 bases, in frame from base 1. CDR1 and CDR2 are read off the germline V gene as SGHTA and FQGTGA. Cut back by 5 bases and 6 bases, the V and J ends lie 21 bases apart.